The rows below give T cell receptor beta chains drawn from one sample of a study of T cell changes during pregnancy in multiple sclerosis. TCRdb's table, derived via immunoSEQ multiplex PCR, lists solely in-frame clones and lacks some. The sample lists 70,000 to 95,000 clones, 80% to 95% occurring once. Sequencing used peripheral blood, obtained in the second trimester of pregnancy. The receptors originated from a female donor in good health, enrolled as a control in a pregnancy study. The CDR3 runs from the conserved cysteine through the conserved F or W. A D gene is named only where the DNA matches it firmly. The size of a clone is reported for some rows only, either as once, few or many, or as a class for expanded clones.

cdr3_aa: CAISQTGASYEQYF
cdr3_nt: TGTGCCATCAGTCAAACAGGGGCCTCCTACGAGCAGTACTTC
cdr3_length: 14
clone_size: NA
d_call: TRBD1
j_call: TRBJ2-7
v_call: TRBV10-3

cdr3_aa: CASSEGRERNEKLFF
cdr3_nt: TGTGCCAGCAGCGAGGGACGGGAGAGGAATGAAAAACTGTTTTTT
cdr3_length: 15
clone_size: NA
d_call: NA
j_call: TRBJ1-4
v_call: TRBV2

cdr3_aa: CASSPGLAGTDTQYF
cdr3_nt: TGTGCCAGCTCACCAGGACTAGCGGGCACAGATACGCAGTATTTT
cdr3_length: 15
clone_size: NA
d_call: TRBD2
j_call: TRBJ2-3
v_call: TRBV18

cdr3_aa: CASRGQVATKQYF
cdr3_nt: TGTGCCAGCAGAGGACAGGTTGCTACGAAGCAGTACTTC
cdr3_length: 13
clone_size: NA
d_call: TRBD1
j_call: TRBJ2-7
v_call: TRBV2

cdr3_aa: CASTRTGGEFGDTQYF
cdr3_nt: TGTGCCAGCACACGTACAGGGGGCGAGTTTGGAGATACGCAGTATTTT
cdr3_length: 16
clone_size: NA
d_call: TRBD1
j_call: TRBJ2-3
v_call: TRBV9

cdr3_aa: CASTLNRGGRGPNTEAFF
cdr3_nt: TGTGCCAGCACCCTAAACAGGGGGGGCCGGGGTCCGAACACTGAAGCTTTCTTT
cdr3_length: 18
clone_size: NA
d_call: TRBD1
j_call: TRBJ1-1
v_call: TRBV7-8

cdr3_aa: CASSGDRGQGNTEAFF
cdr3_nt: TGTGCCAGCAGTGGGGACAGGGGGCAGGGGAACACTGAAGCTTTCTTT
cdr3_length: 16
clone_size: NA
d_call: TRBD1
j_call: TRBJ1-1
v_call: TRBV11-3

cdr3_aa: CASSYTSGGAETQYF
cdr3_nt: TGTGCCAGCAGTTACACTAGCGGGGGGGCAGAGACCCAGTACTTC
cdr3_length: 15
clone_size: NA
d_call: TRBD2
j_call: TRBJ2-5
v_call: TRBV6-5

cdr3_aa: CASSPTIRGETQYF
cdr3_nt: TGTGCCAGCAGCCCTACCATCCGCGGGGAGACCCAGTACTTC
cdr3_length: 14
clone_size: NA
d_call: NA
j_call: TRBJ2-5
v_call: TRBV7-9

cdr3_aa: CASSAEQGRSTGELFF
cdr3_nt: TGTGCCAGCAGCGCAGAGCAGGGTCGGTCCACCGGGGAGCTGTTTTTT
cdr3_length: 16
clone_size: NA
d_call: NA
j_call: TRBJ2-2
v_call: TRBV9

cdr3_aa: CASSEAKVRAAKAFF
cdr3_nt: TGTGCCAGCAGTGAAGCGAAGGTCAGGGCCGCGAAAGCTTTCTTT
cdr3_length: 15
clone_size: NA
d_call: NA
j_call: TRBJ1-1
v_call: TRBV2

cdr3_aa: CASRGPWGNGYTF
cdr3_nt: TGTGCCAGTAGGGGGCCCTGGGGAAATGGCTACACCTTC
cdr3_length: 13
clone_size: NA
d_call: TRBD1
j_call: TRBJ1-2
v_call: TRBV25-1

cdr3_aa: CASSATPGTPEGYTF
cdr3_nt: TGTGCCAGCAGCGCGACACCCGGGACACCGGAGGGCTACACCTTC
cdr3_length: 15
clone_size: NA
d_call: NA
j_call: TRBJ1-2
v_call: TRBV7-9

cdr3_aa: CASRSSGGKQFF
cdr3_nt: TGTGCCAGCAGGTCTAGCGGGGGGAAGCAGTTCTTC
cdr3_length: 12
clone_size: NA
d_call: NA
j_call: TRBJ2-1
v_call: TRBV21-1

cdr3_aa: CASSNSGGNTDTQYF
cdr3_nt: TGTGCCAGCAGTAATAGCGGGGGGAACACAGATACGCAGTATTTT
cdr3_length: 15
clone_size: NA
d_call: TRBD2
j_call: TRBJ2-3
v_call: TRBV6-4

cdr3_aa: CASGRDRTYNEQFF
cdr3_nt: TGTGCTAGTGGTCGCGACAGGACTTACAATGAGCAGTTCTTC
cdr3_length: 14
clone_size: NA
d_call: NA
j_call: TRBJ2-1
v_call: TRBV12-5

cdr3_aa: CASMPARPSSYEQYF
cdr3_nt: TGTGCCAGCATGCCAGCGCGTCCGAGCTCCTACGAGCAGTACTTC
cdr3_length: 15
clone_size: NA
d_call: NA
j_call: TRBJ2-7
v_call: TRBV6-5

cdr3_aa: CASSLDPGWETQYF
cdr3_nt: TGTGCCAGCAGCTTAGATCCGGGATGGGAGACCCAGTACTTC
cdr3_length: 14
clone_size: NA
d_call: NA
j_call: TRBJ2-5
v_call: TRBV11-2

cdr3_aa: CARLTGGSYNSPLHF
cdr3_nt: TGTGCCAGACTGACAGGGGGCTCCTATAATTCACCCCTCCACTTT
cdr3_length: 15
clone_size: once
d_call: TRBD1
j_call: TRBJ1-6
v_call: TRBV19

cdr3_aa: CSVEVPSRDYEQYF
cdr3_nt: TGCAGCGTTGAAGTACCCTCCCGGGACTACGAGCAGTACTTC
cdr3_length: 14
clone_size: NA
d_call: NA
j_call: TRBJ2-7
v_call: TRBV29-1

cdr3_aa: CAISTQGLSYNSPLHF
cdr3_nt: TGTGCCATCAGTACCCAGGGTTTATCCTATAATTCACCCCTCCACTTT
cdr3_length: 16
clone_size: NA
d_call: NA
j_call: TRBJ1-6
v_call: TRBV10-3

cdr3_aa: CASSQGTGGGTDTQYF
cdr3_nt: TGTGCCAGCAGCCAGGGGACAGGGGGCGGAACAGATACGCAGTATTTT
cdr3_length: 16
clone_size: few
d_call: TRBD1
j_call: TRBJ2-3
v_call: TRBV9

cdr3_aa: CASSVPTGQGENSPLHF
cdr3_nt: TGTGCCAGCAGTGTCCCCACGGGACAGGGGGAGAATTCACCCCTCCACTTT
cdr3_length: 17
clone_size: NA
d_call: TRBD1
j_call: TRBJ1-6
v_call: TRBV6-1

cdr3_aa: CASSAVTGTENSPLHF
cdr3_nt: TGTGCCAGCAGCGCAGTAACCGGGACAGAGAATTCACCCCTCCACTTT
cdr3_length: 16
clone_size: NA
d_call: TRBD1
j_call: TRBJ1-6
v_call: TRBV7-8

cdr3_aa: CASSLVARGPVGELFF
cdr3_nt: TGCGCCAGCAGCTTGGTCGCCAGGGGGCCGGTCGGGGAGCTGTTTTTT
cdr3_length: 16
clone_size: few
d_call: TRBD1
j_call: TRBJ2-2
v_call: TRBV5-1

cdr3_aa: CASSLTGLFSGNTIYF
cdr3_nt: TGCGCCAGCAGCCTAACGGGACTCTTCTCTGGAAACACCATATATTTT
cdr3_length: 16
clone_size: NA
d_call: NA
j_call: TRBJ1-3
v_call: TRBV5-1

cdr3_aa: CASRETGYSNQPQHF
cdr3_nt: TGTGCCAGCAGGGAGACAGGGTATAGCAATCAGCCCCAGCATTTT
cdr3_length: 15
clone_size: NA
d_call: TRBD1
j_call: TRBJ1-5
v_call: TRBV6-1

cdr3_aa: CASSPTTGGIGDTQYF
cdr3_nt: TGCGCCAGCAGCCCGACGACAGGGGGCATAGGAGATACGCAGTATTTT
cdr3_length: 16
clone_size: NA
d_call: TRBD1
j_call: TRBJ2-3
v_call: TRBV4-3

cdr3_aa: CASSEVSGGDTQYF
cdr3_nt: TGTGCCAGCAGTGAAGTTAGCGGGGGCGATACGCAGTATTTT
cdr3_length: 14
clone_size: NA
d_call: TRBD2
j_call: TRBJ2-3
v_call: TRBV2

cdr3_aa: CAISARGGANYGYTF
cdr3_nt: TGTGCCATCAGTGCCAGAGGGGGCGCAAACTATGGCTACACCTTC
cdr3_length: 15
clone_size: NA
d_call: TRBD1
j_call: TRBJ1-2
v_call: TRBV10-3

cdr3_aa: CAWSVLPKFLDKTSGASGYTF
cdr3_nt: TGTGCCTGGAGTGTATTACCGAAATTTTTGGACAAAACGAGTGGGGCCTCTGGCTACACCTTC
cdr3_length: 21
clone_size: NA
d_call: NA
j_call: TRBJ1-2
v_call: TRBV30

cdr3_aa: CASSRTVSYNEQFF
cdr3_nt: TGTGCCAGCAGTAGGACAGTTTCCTACAATGAGCAGTTCTTC
cdr3_length: 14
clone_size: NA
d_call: NA
j_call: TRBJ2-1
v_call: TRBV9

cdr3_aa: CASSRPGTGESPLHF
cdr3_nt: TGCGCCAGCAGCCGACCCGGGACAGGGGAATCACCCCTCCACTTT
cdr3_length: 15
clone_size: NA
d_call: TRBD1
j_call: TRBJ1-6
v_call: TRBV4-1

cdr3_aa: CASITRDRDDQPQHF
cdr3_nt: TGTGCCAGCATTACCCGGGACAGGGATGACCAGCCCCAGCATTTT
cdr3_length: 15
clone_size: NA
d_call: TRBD1
j_call: TRBJ1-5
v_call: TRBV6-1

cdr3_aa: CASSPDRDPMNTEAFF
cdr3_nt: TGTGCCAGCAGCCCCGACAGGGATCCCATGAACACTGAAGCTTTCTTT
cdr3_length: 16
clone_size: once
d_call: TRBD1
j_call: TRBJ1-1
v_call: TRBV11-3

cdr3_aa: CASCSAPEVYEQYF
cdr3_nt: TGTGCCAGCTGTTCTGCACCCGAGGTCTACGAGCAGTACTTC
cdr3_length: 14
clone_size: NA
d_call: NA
j_call: TRBJ2-7
v_call: TRBV7-9

cdr3_aa: CASSQDPTGGGNEQFF
cdr3_nt: TGCGCCAGCAGCCAAGATCCGACGGGGGGCGGTAATGAGCAGTTCTTC
cdr3_length: 16
clone_size: NA
d_call: NA
j_call: TRBJ2-1
v_call: TRBV4-1

cdr3_aa: CAISGTGLNYGYTF
cdr3_nt: TGTGCCATCTCCGGGACAGGGTTGAACTATGGCTACACCTTC
cdr3_length: 14
clone_size: NA
d_call: TRBD1
j_call: TRBJ1-2
v_call: TRBV10-3

cdr3_aa: CASSRDPRGYTF
cdr3_nt: TGTGCCAGCAGCCGAGACCCGAGGGGCTACACCTTC
cdr3_length: 12
clone_size: NA
d_call: NA
j_call: TRBJ1-2
v_call: TRBV14